The sequence of this T cell receptor beta chain was determined in a study of blood T cells in healthy people across ages. The CDR3 sequence is 16 residues long. V was trimmed by 2 bases and J by 2 bases, leaving 13 bases between them. From germline, CDR1 is MNHEY and CDR2 SMNVEV (reference sequence). Only a few counts were recorded for this clonotype. Its antigen is not identified. The authors ran a second PCR of about 6 to 12 cycles using a sample-barcoded 5' primer and a J-beta primer mix. A template-switch adaptor that had 12 random nucleotides put a tag on each cDNA molecule. TCRdb re-called the 5' RACE reads with MiXCR, one entry per CDR3 protein. The sample lists about 1.5 million distinct CDR3 sequences; approximately 39% were seen once. Points from the study as a whole: There was no known CMV status for donors, so expanded clonotype changes were possibly confounded.

The chain combines TRBV27 with TRBJ1-5; D perhaps matches TRBD1 (5 bases). The specimen was blood. The sequence was collected from a woman younger than 35 in good health. CDR3 coding DNA: TGTGCCAGCAGTTTAGGTCAGGGAATGGGCAATCAGCCCCAGCATTTT. This gives the protein CASSLGQGMGNQPQHF.